Reported below is one TCR beta chain. Its antigen is not known. The entry originates in a study of cytomegalovirus exposure and HLA in healthy donors. Study results and caveats: In presence/absence analyses, roughly uniform sequencing depth across donors was assumed. Researchers counted around 150 TCR beta chains as cytomegalovirus-associated.

Primers included in the PCR were 60 Vbeta and 13 Jbeta primers. Libraries were prepared by immunoSEQ multiplex PCR; TCRdb keeps only in-frame clonotypes and omits some of them. The sample contains roughly 68,000 clones, over 75% of which appear only once. CDR1 is PRHDT and CDR2 is FYEKMQ in the germline V gene (reference sequence). V shed 5 bases and J 8 bases; nucleotides not matched to a gene: 7. This CDR3 is 14 amino acids long. This TCR came from a male donor in good health and CMV-seropositive. This chain connects TRBV13 to TRBJ2-4; 9 nucleotides match TRBD1. Material for sequencing was PBMCs. The CDR3 is CASSPLDRGDIQYF. The CDR3 DNA reads as TGTGCCAGCAGCCCGCTTGACAGGGGGGACATTCAGTACTTC.